The clone carrying this TCR beta chain has ten or more counts. Its antigen is currently unknown. TCRdb redid the calling of the 5' RACE reads with MiXCR, one entry per CDR3 protein. The data show 25,000 to 40,000 distinct CDR3 sequences, with less than 25% seen just once and more than 3.5% held by the top ten. V was shortened by 4 bases and J by 6 bases, with 4 bases between the two germline ends. Germline V CDR1 and CDR2: SGDLS, YYNGEE. The CDR3 runs 10 residues. Overall study results and limits: Tumor-infiltrating Treg TCR alpha and beta sequences overlapped most with tumor naive CD4+ T cells, then blood naive.

The sample was memory CD4+ T cells sorted from blood. Subset indicated: memory CD4+ T cells, CD4+CD45RO+CD25-. V is TRBV9 and J is TRBJ1-2; no reliable D call. The receptor was isolated from a female donor with breast cancer. The DNA for the CDR3 is TGTGCCAGCAGCTCCGATGGCTACACCTTC. This translates into CASSSDGYTF.